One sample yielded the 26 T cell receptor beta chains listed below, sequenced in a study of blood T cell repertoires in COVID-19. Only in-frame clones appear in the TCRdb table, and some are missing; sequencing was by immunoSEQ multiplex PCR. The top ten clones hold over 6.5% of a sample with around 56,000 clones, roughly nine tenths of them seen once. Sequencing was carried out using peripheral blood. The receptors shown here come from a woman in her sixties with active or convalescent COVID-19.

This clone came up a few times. The CDR3 is CASSLAGTGPTDTQYF. The CDR3, as DNA: TGTGCCAGCAGCTTGGCCGGGACAGGACCAACAGATACGCAGTATTTT. This chain uses TRBV5-6 with TRBJ2-3; TRBD1 matches 8 bases. J was trimmed by 3 bases and V by 0 bases; bases with no gene match: 6. The CDR3 is 16 residues long. The germline CDR1 and CDR2 sequences are SGHDT and YYEEEE.

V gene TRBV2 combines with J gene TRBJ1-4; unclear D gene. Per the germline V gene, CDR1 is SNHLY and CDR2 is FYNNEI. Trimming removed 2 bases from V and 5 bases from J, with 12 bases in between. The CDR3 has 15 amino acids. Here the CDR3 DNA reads TGTGCCAGCAGTGAATCTCGGGGAGAGAATGAAAAACTGTTTTTT. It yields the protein CASSESRGENEKLFF.

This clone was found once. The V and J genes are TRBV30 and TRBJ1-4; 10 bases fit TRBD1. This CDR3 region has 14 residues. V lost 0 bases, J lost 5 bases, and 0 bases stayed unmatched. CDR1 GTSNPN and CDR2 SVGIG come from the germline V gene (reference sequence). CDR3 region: CAWSVGQGNEKLFF. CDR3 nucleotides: TGTGCCTGGAGTGTGGGACAGGGGAATGAAAAACTGTTTTTT.

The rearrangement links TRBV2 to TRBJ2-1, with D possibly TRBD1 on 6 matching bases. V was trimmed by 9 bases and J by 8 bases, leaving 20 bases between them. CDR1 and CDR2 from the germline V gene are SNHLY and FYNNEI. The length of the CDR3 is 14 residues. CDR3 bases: TGTGCCAGTAGGGGGAGTTTCGGCCGTGATGAGCAGTTCTTC. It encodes CASRGSFGRDEQFF.

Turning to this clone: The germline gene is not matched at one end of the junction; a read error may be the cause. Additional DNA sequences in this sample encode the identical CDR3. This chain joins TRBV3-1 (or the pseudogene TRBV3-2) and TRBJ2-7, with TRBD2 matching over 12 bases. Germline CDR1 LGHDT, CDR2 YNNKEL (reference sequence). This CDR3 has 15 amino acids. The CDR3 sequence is CASSPRLAGVYEQYF. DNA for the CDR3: TGTGCCAGCAGCCCCCGACTAGCGGGAGTATACGAGCAATACTTC.

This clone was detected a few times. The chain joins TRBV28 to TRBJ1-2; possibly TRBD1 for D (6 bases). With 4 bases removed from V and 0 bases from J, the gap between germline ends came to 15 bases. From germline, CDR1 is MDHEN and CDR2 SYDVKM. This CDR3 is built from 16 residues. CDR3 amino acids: CASSSPGHPANYGYTF. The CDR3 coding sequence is TGTGCCAGCAGTTCCCCGGGACACCCAGCTAACTATGGCTACACCTTC.

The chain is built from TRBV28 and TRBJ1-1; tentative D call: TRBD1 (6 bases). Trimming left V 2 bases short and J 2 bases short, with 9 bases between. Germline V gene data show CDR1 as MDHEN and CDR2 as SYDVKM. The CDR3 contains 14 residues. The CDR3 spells CASSLRQDNTEAFF. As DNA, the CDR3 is TGTGCCAGCAGTTTAAGACAGGATAACACTGAAGCTTTCTTT.

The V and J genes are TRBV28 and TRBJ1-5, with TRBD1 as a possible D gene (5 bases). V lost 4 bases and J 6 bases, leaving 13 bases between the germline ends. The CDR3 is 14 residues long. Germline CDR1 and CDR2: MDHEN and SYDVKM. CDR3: CASSSWSGGQPQHF. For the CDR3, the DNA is TGTGCCAGCAGTTCCTGGTCGGGGGGTCAGCCCCAGCATTTT.

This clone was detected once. In DNA, the CDR3 is TGTGCCAGCAGCTTAGCCCGGGGTCGCACCGGGGAGCTGTTTTTT. Its translation: CASSLARGRTGELFF. The chain recombines TRBV11-3 with TRBJ2-2; a weak D match, TRBD2 (5 bases). This CDR3 contains 15 residues. V shed 1 base and J shed 4 bases, with 10 bases lying between them. Germline assignment: CDR1 SGHNT and CDR2 YENEEA. Full variable domain (missing parts from reference TRBV11-3 and TRBJ2-2): EAGVVQSPRYKIIEKKQPVAFWCNPISGHNTLYWYLQNLGQGPELLIRYENEEAVDDSQLPKDRFSAERLKGVDSTLKIQPAELGDSAVYLCASSLARGRTGELFFGEGSRLTVL.

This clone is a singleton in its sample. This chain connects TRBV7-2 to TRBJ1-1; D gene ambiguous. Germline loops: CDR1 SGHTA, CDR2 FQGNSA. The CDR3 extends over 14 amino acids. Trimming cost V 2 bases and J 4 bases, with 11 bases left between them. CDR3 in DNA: TGTGCCAGCAGCTTAATGGGAGGGTCCACTGAAGCTTTCTTT. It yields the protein CASSLMGGSTEAFF.

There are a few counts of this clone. The CDR3, as DNA: TGTGCCAGCAGCTTACCAGGGGGGCTCAATCAGCCCCAGCATTTT. The encoded protein is CASSLPGGLNQPQHF. This chain connects TRBV7-8 to TRBJ1-5; TRBD1 aligns across 7 bases. V was clipped by 2 bases and J by 3 bases; unmatched bases: 4. Germline lookup yields CDR1 SGHVS and CDR2 FQNEAQ. This CDR3 spans 15 amino acids. Variable domain in full (rest from reference TRBV7-8 and TRBJ1-5): GAGVSQSPRYKVAKRGQDVALRCDPISGHVSLFWYQQALGQGPEFLTYFQNEAQLDKSGLPSDRFFAERPEGSVSTLKIQRTQQEDSAVYLCASSLPGGLNQPQHFGDGTRLSIL.

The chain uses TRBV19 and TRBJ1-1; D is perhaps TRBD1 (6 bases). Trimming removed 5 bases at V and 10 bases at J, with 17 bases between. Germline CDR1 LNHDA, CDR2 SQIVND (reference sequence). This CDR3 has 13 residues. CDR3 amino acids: CASSGTGNVRAFF. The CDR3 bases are TGTGCCAGTAGTGGCACAGGGAATGTACGAGCTTTCTTT.

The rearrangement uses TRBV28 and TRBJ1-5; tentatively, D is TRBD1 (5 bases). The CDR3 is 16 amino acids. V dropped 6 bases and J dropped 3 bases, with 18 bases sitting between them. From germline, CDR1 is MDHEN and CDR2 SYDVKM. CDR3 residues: CASRLSGAGVNQPQHF. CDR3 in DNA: TGTGCCAGCAGGTTAAGTGGGGCGGGAGTCAATCAGCCCCAGCATTTT.

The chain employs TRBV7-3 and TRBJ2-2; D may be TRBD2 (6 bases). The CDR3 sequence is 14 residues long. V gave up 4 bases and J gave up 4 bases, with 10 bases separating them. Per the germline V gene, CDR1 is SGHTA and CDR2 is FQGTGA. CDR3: CASSSRDSTGELFF. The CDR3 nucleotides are TGTGCCAGCAGCTCCCGGGACTCCACCGGGGAGCTGTTTTTT.

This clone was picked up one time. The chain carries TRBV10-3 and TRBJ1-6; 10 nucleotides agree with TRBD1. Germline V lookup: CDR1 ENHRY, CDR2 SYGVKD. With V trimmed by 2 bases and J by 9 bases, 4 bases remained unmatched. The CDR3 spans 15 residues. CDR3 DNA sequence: TGTGCCATCAGTGAGGGGACAGGGGTTAGTTCACCCCTCCACTTT. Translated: CAISEGTGVSSPLHF.

CDR3: CASGQVISGNTIYF. Here the CDR3 DNA reads TGTGCCAGCGGACAGGTGATCTCTGGAAACACCATATATTTT. The chain uses TRBV28 and TRBJ1-3, with 7 positions matching TRBD1. Germline V gives CDR1 MDHEN, CDR2 SYDVKM. The CDR3 totals 14 residues. The V and J ends lost 8 bases and 0 bases, in that order; junction bases with no gene match: 4.

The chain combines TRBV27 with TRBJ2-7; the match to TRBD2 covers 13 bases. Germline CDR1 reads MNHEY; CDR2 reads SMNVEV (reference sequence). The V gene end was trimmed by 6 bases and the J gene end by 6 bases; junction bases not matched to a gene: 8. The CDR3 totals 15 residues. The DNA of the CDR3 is TGTGCCAGCAGCCGAGGGACTAGCGGGAAATCCGAGCAGTACTTC. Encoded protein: CASSRGTSGKSEQYF.

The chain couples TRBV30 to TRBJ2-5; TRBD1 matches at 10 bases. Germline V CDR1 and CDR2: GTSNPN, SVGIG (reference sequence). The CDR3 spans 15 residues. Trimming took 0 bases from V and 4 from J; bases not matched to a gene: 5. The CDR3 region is CAWSVGDRGPETQYF. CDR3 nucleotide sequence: TGTGCCTGGAGTGTCGGGGACAGGGGACCAGAGACCCAGTACTTC. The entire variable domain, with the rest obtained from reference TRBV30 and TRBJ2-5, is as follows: SQTIHQWPATLVQPVGSPLSLECTVEGTSNPNLYWYRQAAGRGLQLLFYSVGIGQISSEVPQNLSASRPQDRQFILSSKKLLLSDSGFYLCAWSVGDRGPETQYFGPGTRLLVL.

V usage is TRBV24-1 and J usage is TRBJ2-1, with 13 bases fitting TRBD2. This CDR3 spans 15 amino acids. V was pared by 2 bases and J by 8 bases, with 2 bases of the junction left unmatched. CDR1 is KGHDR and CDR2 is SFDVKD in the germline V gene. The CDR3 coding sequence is TGTGCCACCAGTGATTCCGGACTAGCGGGAGATGAGCAGTTCTTC. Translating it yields CATSDSGLAGDEQFF.

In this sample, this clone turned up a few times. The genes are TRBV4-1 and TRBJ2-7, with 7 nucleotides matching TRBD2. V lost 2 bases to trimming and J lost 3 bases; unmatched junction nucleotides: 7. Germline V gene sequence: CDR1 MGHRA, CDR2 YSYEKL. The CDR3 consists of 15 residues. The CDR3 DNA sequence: TGCGCCAGCAGCCAACTAGCGGAGGTTAACTACGAGCAGTACTTC. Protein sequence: CASSQLAEVNYEQYF.

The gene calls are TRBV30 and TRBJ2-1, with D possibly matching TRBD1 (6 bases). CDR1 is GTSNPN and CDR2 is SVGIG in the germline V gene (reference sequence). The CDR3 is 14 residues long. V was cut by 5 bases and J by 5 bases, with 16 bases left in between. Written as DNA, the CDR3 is TGTGCCTGGGTCCGGGACACGAAGCACAATGAGCAGTTCTTC. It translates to CAWVRDTKHNEQFF.

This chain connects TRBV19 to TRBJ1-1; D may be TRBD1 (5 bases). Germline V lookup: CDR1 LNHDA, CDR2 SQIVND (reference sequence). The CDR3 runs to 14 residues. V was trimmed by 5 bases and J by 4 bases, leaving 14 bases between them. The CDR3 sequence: CASSSFGGITEAFF. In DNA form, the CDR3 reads TGTGCCAGTAGTTCTTTCGGGGGGATCACTGAAGCTTTCTTT.

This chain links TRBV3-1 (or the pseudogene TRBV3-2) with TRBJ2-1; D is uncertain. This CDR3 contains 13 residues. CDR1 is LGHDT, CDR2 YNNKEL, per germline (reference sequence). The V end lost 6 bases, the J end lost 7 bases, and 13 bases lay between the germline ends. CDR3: CASSPNYSNEQFF. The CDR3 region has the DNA TGTGCCAGCAGTCCTAATTACTCAAATGAGCAGTTCTTC.

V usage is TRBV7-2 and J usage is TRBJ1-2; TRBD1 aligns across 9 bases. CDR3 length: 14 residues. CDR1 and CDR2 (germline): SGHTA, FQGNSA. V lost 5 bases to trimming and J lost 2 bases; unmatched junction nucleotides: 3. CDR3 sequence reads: CASSEQGANYGYTF. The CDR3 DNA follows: TGTGCCAGCAGCGAACAGGGGGCGAACTATGGCTACACCTTC.

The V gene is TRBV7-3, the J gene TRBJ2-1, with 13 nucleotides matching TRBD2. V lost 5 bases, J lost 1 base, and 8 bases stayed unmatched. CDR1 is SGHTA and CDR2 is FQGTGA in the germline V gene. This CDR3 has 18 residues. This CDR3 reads CASSPLAGGLKSYNEQFF. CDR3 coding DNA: TGTGCCAGCAGCCCACTAGCGGGGGGGCTTAAGTCCTACAATGAGCAGTTCTTC. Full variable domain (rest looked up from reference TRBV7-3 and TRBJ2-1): GAGVSQTPSNKVTEKGKYVELRCDPISGHTALYWYRQSLGQGPEFLIYFQGTGAADDSGLPNDRFFAVRPEGSVSTLKIQRTERGDSAVYLCASSPLAGGLKSYNEQFFGPGTRLTVL.

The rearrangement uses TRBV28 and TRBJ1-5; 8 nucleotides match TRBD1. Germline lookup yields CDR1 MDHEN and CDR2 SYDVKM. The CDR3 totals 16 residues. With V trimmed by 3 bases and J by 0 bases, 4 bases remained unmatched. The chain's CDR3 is CASSLRTGSSNQPQHF. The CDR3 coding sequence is TGTGCCAGCAGTTTGCGGACAGGGAGTAGCAATCAGCCCCAGCATTTT.